The present T cell receptor beta chain was sequenced within a study of cytomegalovirus exposure and HLA in healthy donors. Broader study findings: A few chains tied to CMV proved CMV antigen-specific in vitro. Most of the TCR beta V segments (in an earlier analysis) were productive either about 90% or about 30% of the time.

The germline V gene has CDR1 MNHEY and CDR2 SVGAGI. The CDR3 is made up of 13 amino acids. A single count supports this clone. What it binds is not known. The junction does not match germline at one end; this may be a read error. A multiplex PCR was run with 60 Vbeta primers and 13 Jbeta primers. The protocol was immunoSEQ multiplex PCR, while the TCRdb copy is restricted to in-frame clones and leaves out a portion. This table holds tens of thousands of clones, approximately 76% found once. The sequenced sample was PBMCs. This TCR derives from a man aged 50-59 years in good health and CMV-seronegative. This rearrangement joins TRBV6-5 to TRBJ1-2; D is unresolved. The CDR3 sequence: CASKLTNNYGYPF. The CDR3 DNA reads as TGTGCCAGCAAACTCACCAATAACTATGGCTACCCCTTC.